Below, 29 T cell receptor beta chains from the same sample are listed, as sequenced in a study of Graves' ophthalmopathy and Graves' hyperthyroidism. CDR3 regions of TCR beta were amplified from RNA transcripts. Second-round multiplex PCR came after first-round RT-PCR with HTBI primers. TCRdb recomputed calls from the multiplex PCR reads with MiXCR, one row per CDR3 protein. The table has around 1,000,000 distinct CDR3 sequences, less than 45% seen once. Sequences were obtained from peripheral blood or thyroid tissue (not recorded which). Source of these receptors: an adult man with Graves' hyperthyroidism.

This sequence joins TRBV10-3 and TRBJ2-2; the match to TRBD2 covers 9 bases. There are 15 residues in the CDR3. V lost 4 bases to trimming and J lost 7 bases; unmatched junction nucleotides: 7. Germline assignment: CDR1 ENHRY and CDR2 SYGVKD. CDR3 sequence reads: CAISAPRAGGGELFF. CDR3 coding DNA: TGTGCCATCAGTGCACCCCGAGCGGGGGGCGGGGAGCTGTTTTTT.

V usage is TRBV29-1 and J usage is TRBJ2-1, with 14 bases fitting TRBD2. After removal of 6 bases from V and 4 bases from J, the junction contained 11 bases not matched to a gene. CDR1 SQVTM and CDR2 ANQGSEA come from the germline V gene. This CDR3 has 17 amino acids. This chain's CDR3 is CSVGTSGRMFMYNEQFF. CDR3 DNA: TGCAGCGTGGGGACTAGCGGGAGAATGTTCATGTACAATGAGCAGTTCTTC.

This clonotype was recorded many times. The rearrangement uses TRBV15 and TRBJ2-7, with 10 nucleotides matching TRBD2. Germline V lookup: CDR1 LNHNV, CDR2 YYDKDF (reference sequence). Trimming cost V 0 bases and J 9 bases; bases outside gene matches: 11. The CDR3 runs to 16 residues. CDR3 bases: TGTGCCACCAGCAGAGATTGGGCTAGCGGGAGAGACGTGCAGTACTTC. Translated: CATSRDWASGRDVQYF.

This clonotype was seen ten or more times. The rearrangement uses TRBV13 and TRBJ1-1; D is unclear. Trimming pared 5 bases from V and 0 bases from J, leaving 10 bases between. This CDR3 contains 14 residues. Germline-derived CDR1 and CDR2 are PRHDT and FYEKMQ (reference sequence). The CDR3 DNA is TGTGCCAGCAGCCCTGCGGCTATGAACACTGAAGCTTTCTTT. It encodes CASSPAAMNTEAFF.

Many counts were recorded for this clonotype. The gene calls are TRBV11-2 and TRBJ1-2, with D unclear. The CDR3 has 12 amino acids. V lost 0 bases and J lost 6, with 5 bases in between. The germline CDR1 and CDR2 sequences are SGHAT and FQNNGV. The CDR3 reads CASSLDQNGYTF. As DNA, the CDR3 is TGTGCCAGCAGCTTAGATCAGAATGGCTACACCTTC.

CDR3 residues: CASSTRDHREGYTF. The CDR3 DNA is TGTGCCAGCAGCACAAGGGATCACCGAGAGGGCTACACCTTC. V usage is TRBV7-9 and J usage is TRBJ1-2; no clear D gene. This CDR3 is 14 amino acids long. Trimming removed 5 bases from V and 8 bases from J, with 18 bases in between. The germline CDR1 and CDR2 sequences are SEHNR and FQNEAQ (reference sequence).

The chain uses TRBV5-5 and TRBJ2-7; TRBD1 aligns across 7 bases. Germline CDR1 and CDR2: SGHKS and YYEKEE (reference sequence). The CDR3 spans 15 residues. The J segment lost 3 bases and the V segment lost 0 bases, leaving 6 bases of the junction unmatched. In DNA form, the CDR3 reads TGTGCCAGCAGCTTGGTGGACAGGCTACTCTACGAGCAGTACTTC. It translates to CASSLVDRLLYEQYF.

Of note for this clonotype: With a much larger clone just one base away, this may be a read error. This chain joins TRBV7-9 and TRBJ1-6; 7 bases are a match to TRBD1. Germline assignment: CDR1 SEHNR and CDR2 FQNEAQ (reference sequence). The CDR3 has 15 residues. CDR3: CVSSAQQGRDSPLHF. In nucleotides, the CDR3 is TGTGTCAGCAGCGCACAACAGGGGCGGGATTCACCCCTCCACTTT. The full variable domain, completed using reference TRBV7-9 and TRBJ1-6, is DTGVSQNPRHKITKRGQNVTFRCDPISEHNRLYWYRQTLGQGPEFLTYFQNEAQLEKSRLLSDRFSAERPKGSFSTLEIQRTEQGDSAMYLCVSSAQQGRDSPLHFGNGTRLTVT.

The rearrangement uses TRBV7-2 and TRBJ2-2; D not resolved. CDR3 length: 18 amino acids. Trimming cost V 5 bases and J 6 bases, with 25 bases left between them. The V gene's germline CDR1 is SGHTA and CDR2 FQGNSA. CDR3 nucleotides: TGTGCCAGCAGCCAACCACTGGGTGGCCTATACCGCCCCGGGGAGCTGTTTTTT. Its translation is CASSQPLGGLYRPGELFF.

This clonotype was recorded a few times. V and J are TRBV6-5 and TRBJ1-1; D perhaps matches TRBD1 (5 bases). The germline V gene encodes CDR1 MNHEY and CDR2 SVGAGI. The V end lost 10 bases, the J end lost 11 bases, and 20 bases lay between the germline ends. The CDR3 spans 12 residues. The CDR3 nucleotides read TGTGCCACCGGCCTGACAGTATCTGGGGCTTTCTTT. Translating gives CATGLTVSGAFF.

The V call is TRBV25-1, the J call TRBJ2-5; 9 bases map to TRBD2. Germline V gene data show CDR1 as MGHDK and CDR2 as SYGVNS. J lost 6 bases, V lost 3 bases, and 11 bases had no gene match. The CDR3 is made up of 16 amino acids. The DNA for the CDR3 is TGTGCCAGCAGTGATCCTGGGTTGAGCGGGAGGAAGACCCAGTACTTC. It encodes CASSDPGLSGRKTQYF.

A remark on this clonotype: A much larger clone sits a single nucleotide away, making a read error possible. No conserved phenylalanine or tryptophan ends this CDR3, so it is likely a read error. This sequence joins TRBV5-1 and TRBJ1-1; D is possibly TRBD1 (5 bases). The ends were cut back, 2 bases at V and 4 bases at J, with 15 bases in the middle. The CDR3 consists of 15 residues. CDR1 is SGHRS and CDR2 is YFSETQ in the germline V gene. Here the CDR3 reads CASSLPGRGSTEAFL. The DNA of the CDR3 is TGCGCCAGCAGCTTACCGGGACGGGGGAGCACTGAAGCTTTCCTT.

The CDR3 spells CSAPMGAPTETQYF. The CDR3 nucleotides read TGCAGTGCTCCCATGGGGGCACCCACAGAGACCCAGTACTTC. The chain carries TRBV20-1 and TRBJ2-5, with D tentatively TRBD1 (6 bases). Germline V gene data show CDR1 as DFQATT and CDR2 as SNEGSKA (reference sequence). The length of the CDR3 is 14 residues. The ends were cut back, 5 bases at V and 4 bases at J, with 17 bases in the middle.

The V and J genes are TRBV19 and TRBJ1-2; unclear D gene. The V end was cut by 3 bases, the J end by 2 bases, with 7 bases between. Germline V gene lookup returns CDR1 LNHDA and CDR2 SQIVND (reference sequence). The CDR3 covers 13 residues. The CDR3 spells CASSMGANYGYTF. CDR3 in DNA: TGTGCCAGTAGTATGGGCGCGAACTATGGCTACACCTTC.

This clonotype occurred a few times. This chain connects TRBV24-1 to TRBJ1-2, with D tentatively TRBD1 (5 bases). Trimming removed 2 bases at V and 1 base at J, with 7 bases between. Germline V gene lookup returns CDR1 KGHDR and CDR2 SFDVKD. This CDR3 is 14 amino acids long. The CDR3 DNA follows: TGTGCCACCAGTGATTGGGGCATTAACTATGGCTACACCTTC. This sequence encodes CATSDWGINYGYTF.

The rearrangement joins TRBV11-2 to TRBJ2-2, with 12 bases that match TRBD1. Germline lookup yields CDR1 SGHAT and CDR2 FQNNGV. The CDR3 loop spans 13 amino acids. Germline trimming cut 4 bases from V and 15 bases from J; bases unmatched to any gene: 6. The CDR3 region has the DNA TGTGCCAGCAGCTCCCGGGACAGGGGGCAGTTGTTTTTT. This codes for CASSSRDRGQLFF.

This clonotype was detected a few times. V usage is TRBV27 and J usage is TRBJ1-1; no clear D gene. Trimming took 1 base from V and 0 from J, leaving 12 bases between them. The CDR3 totals 16 residues. The germline V gene encodes CDR1 MNHEY and CDR2 SMNVEV (reference sequence). This chain's CDR3 is CASSLFIPLVNTEAFF. In DNA form, the CDR3 reads TGTGCCAGCAGTTTATTTATCCCCCTTGTGAACACTGAAGCTTTCTTT.

This chain links TRBV10-2 with TRBJ2-5; a weak D match, TRBD1 (6 bases). Trimming left V 11 bases short and J 1 base short, with 20 bases between. This CDR3 is built from 15 residues. Germline CDR1 is WSHSY and CDR2 is SAAADI. The chain's CDR3 is CASVGQGSSQETQYF. CDR3 DNA: TGCGCCTCGGTTGGGCAGGGGAGCTCCCAAGAGACCCAGTACTTC.

The rearrangement uses TRBV2 and TRBJ2-7, with D perhaps assigned TRBD1 or TRBD2 (5 bases each). The CDR3 contains 14 residues. The germline V gene encodes CDR1 SNHLY and CDR2 FYNNEI. V was pared by 6 bases and J by 7 bases, with 19 bases between. Written as DNA, the CDR3 is TGTGCCAGCAGGGGGGTACAGCAGGTTCGAGAGCAGTACTTC. Amino acid sequence: CASRGVQQVREQYF.

Turning to this clonotype: This may stem from a read error, because a much larger clone lies one nucleotide away. In this CDR3 the conserved last residue, phenylalanine or tryptophan, is missing, so a read error is likely. The chain joins TRBV7-3 to TRBJ2-7, with TRBD1 matching 8 bases. J was trimmed by 5 bases and V by 5 bases; bases with no gene match: 11. The CDR3 sequence is 15 residues long. Germline V CDR1 and CDR2: SGHTA, FQGTGA. This chain's CDR3 is CASSQTGQGNHEQYS. For the CDR3, the DNA is TGTGCCAGCAGCCAGACTGGACAGGGTAATCACGAGCAGTACTCC.

The rearrangement uses TRBV15 and TRBJ1-2, with 8 bases lining up with TRBD1. The CDR3 consists of 15 residues. Germline CDR1 reads LNHNV; CDR2 reads YYDKDF (reference sequence). V trimming: 2 bases; J trimming: 7 bases; junction bases outside the gene matches: 9. CDR3 in amino acids: CATSRPGDRGTGYTF. The CDR3 DNA is TGTGCCACCAGCAGACCCGGAGACAGGGGCACTGGCTACACCTTC.

This clonotype occurred once. A read error may produce the germline difference seen at one junction end. The chain links TRBV7-9 to TRBJ2-7; weak D call: TRBD1 (5 bases). There are 12 residues in the CDR3. In germline, CDR1 is SEHNR, CDR2 FQNEAQ (reference sequence). CDR3 nucleotide sequence: TGTGCCAGCAGCTCGACAGCCTACGGGCAGTACTTC. It specifies CASSSTAYGQYF.

This clonotype has at least ten counts. The rearrangement joins TRBV25-1 to TRBJ1-5; D call uncertain. The CDR3 totals 14 residues. Germline V CDR1 and CDR2: MGHDK, SYGVNS. Trimming took 4 bases from V and 6 from J, leaving 13 bases between them. The CDR3 is CASSASGRGQPQHF. The CDR3 DNA reads TGTGCCAGCAGTGCCTCAGGCCGGGGTCAGCCCCAGCATTTT.

The chain is built from TRBV6-5 and TRBJ1-6; D remains ambiguous. Per germline, CDR1 MNHEY and CDR2 SVGAGI. The CDR3 is made up of 16 amino acids. Trimming removed 2 bases at V and 8 bases at J, with 16 bases between. CDR3 DNA sequence: TGTGCCAGCAGTTACGGTGGAATCCCCCTGGATTCACCCCTCCACTTT. Its translation is CASSYGGIPLDSPLHF.

The J gene is TRBJ1-3, the V gene TRBV7-2; tentative D call: TRBD1 (6 bases). Trimming stripped 4 bases from V and 3 bases from J, with 13 bases between. The CDR3 is 15 amino acids. Germline assignment: CDR1 SGHTA and CDR2 FQGNSA. Written as DNA, the CDR3 is TGTGCCAGCAGCTCCGCCGGGACACTTGGAAACACCATATATTTT. It is translated as CASSSAGTLGNTIYF.

The chain employs TRBV6-5 and TRBJ1-1; 8 positions match TRBD1. CDR1 is MNHEY, CDR2 SVGAGI, per germline. The CDR3 length is 13 residues. With 7 bases clipped from V and 6 bases from J, the junction kept 7 bases outside the gene matches. CDR3 protein: CASTSGGNAEAFF. The CDR3 bases are TGTGCCAGCACCTCAGGGGGCAACGCTGAAGCTTTCTTT.

This chain connects TRBV5-1 to TRBJ1-1, with a possible D match to TRBD1 (6 bases). The CDR3 loop spans 18 amino acids. V shed 0 bases and J shed 5 bases, with 23 bases lying between them. Looked up from germline, CDR1 is SGHRS and CDR2 is YFSETQ. The CDR3 DNA follows: TGCGCCAGCAGCTTGGCCTTGACGACAGGCCTTGGGAGGACTGAAGCTTTCTTT. Its protein is CASSLALTTGLGRTEAFF.

Ten or more counts support this clonotype. The V and J genes are TRBV7-2 and TRBJ2-6; D is undetermined. In germline, CDR1 is SGHTA, CDR2 FQGNSA. The CDR3 length is 19 residues. V lost 1 base to trimming and J lost 0 bases, with 16 bases between them. The CDR3 reads CASSLDRVLRPSGANVLTF. Here the CDR3 DNA reads TGTGCCAGCAGCTTAGACCGGGTCCTACGGCCCTCTGGGGCCAACGTCCTGACTTTC.

The sample holds many counts of this clonotype. The rearrangement links TRBV2 to TRBJ1-2; the D is unclear. Looked up from germline, CDR1 is SNHLY and CDR2 is FYNNEI. The ends were cut back, 7 bases at V and 8 bases at J, with 17 bases in the middle. CDR3 length equals 13 residues. CDR3 in DNA: TGTGCCAGCACCGAACTCCCGTTCGGGGGCTACACCTTC. It codes for CASTELPFGGYTF.